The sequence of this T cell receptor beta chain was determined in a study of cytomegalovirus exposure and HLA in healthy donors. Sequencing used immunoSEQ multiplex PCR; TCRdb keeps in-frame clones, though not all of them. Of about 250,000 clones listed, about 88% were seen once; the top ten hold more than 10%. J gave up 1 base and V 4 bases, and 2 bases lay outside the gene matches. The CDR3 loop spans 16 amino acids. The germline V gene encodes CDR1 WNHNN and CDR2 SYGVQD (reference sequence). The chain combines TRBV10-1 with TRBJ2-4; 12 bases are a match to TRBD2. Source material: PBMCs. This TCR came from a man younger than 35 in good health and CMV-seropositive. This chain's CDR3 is CASSGTSGMAKNIQYF. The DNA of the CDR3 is TGCGCCAGCAGTGGGACTAGCGGGATGGCCAAAAACATTCAGTACTTC.